This entry is about one T cell receptor (beta chain). Multiplex touch-down PCR with TRB-A/B primers amplified rearranged V-D-J TRB sequences. TCRdb redid the calling of the multiplex PCR reads with MiXCR, one entry per CDR3 protein. The sample has some 1,400 distinct CDR3 sequences, about 43% seen once. These data come from a study of T cell repertoires in aging, cancer and after chemotherapy. Germline lookup yields CDR1 MNHEY and CDR2 SMNVEV (reference sequence). There are 15 residues in the CDR3. Trimming cost V 1 base and J 3 bases, with 13 bases left between them. The template was genomic DNA from peripheral blood, not RNA.

The rearrangement links TRBV27 to TRBJ2-7; tentative D call: TRBD2 (5 bases). The sequence was collected from a human donor with a blood cancer. Input material: blood. DNA of the CDR3: TGTGCCAGCAGTTTATTTGGCGGAGGCCTCTACGAGCAGTACTTC. Protein: CASSLFGGGLYEQYF.